A selection of T cell receptor beta chains follows, all from one sample in a study of metastatic and nonmetastatic thyroid tumors. TCRdb re-analyzed the PCR reads through MiXCR. The sample lists 10,000 to 15,000 clones, roughly 28% occurring once. The material sequenced was tumor tissue. The receptors derive from a female donor with papillary thyroid cancer or a benign thyroid nodule (not recorded which). Some clones in this sample may be carry-over from other donors' samples. Each CDR3 is given with its conserved first and last residue. A D gene is named only where the DNA matches it firmly. Some rows have no size entry. The others give once, few or many, or a class for an expanded clone.

v_gene	abundance	d_gene	j_gene	CDR3aa	CDR3nt
TRBV11-2	NA	TRBD2	TRBJ2-1	CASSGGTLAGGREQFF	TGTGCCAGCAGCGGGGGGACCCTAGCGGGAGGCCGGGAGCAGTTCTTC
TRBV27	NA	NA	TRBJ1-2	CSSSPPGTPEYCYTF	TGTTCCAGCAGTCCCCCCGGGACACCAGAGTATTGCTACACCTTC
TRBV19	NA	NA	TRBJ1-6	CASSIELPGGRGSSPLHF	TGTGCCAGTAGTATAGAGCTACCGGGAGGCAGGGGCTCTTCACCCCTCCACTTT
TRBV6-5	NA	NA	TRBJ2-7	CASSSPSSSYEQYF	TGTGCCAGCAGTTCCCCGTCTAGCTCCTACGAGCAGTACTTC
TRBV19	few	NA	TRBJ1-2	CASSHRLNYGYTF	TGTGCCAGTAGCCACAGACTAAACTATGGCTACACCTTC
TRBV7-2	medium-sized	NA	TRBJ1-3	CASTPDPGGNTIYF	TGTGCCAGCACCCCGGACCCTGGGGGAAACACCATATATTTT
TRBV20-1	many	NA	TRBJ1-2	CSASRAVYGYTF	TGCAGTGCTAGTCGGGCGGTCTATGGCTACACCTTC
TRBV10-3	NA	NA	TRBJ2-1	CAISEGIEGENEQFF	TGTGCCATCAGTGAGGGAATAGAGGGAGAGAATGAGCAGTTCTTC
TRBV5-1	medium-sized	NA	TRBJ1-1	CASSLSTVNTEAFF	TGCGCCAGCAGCTTGTCTACAGTGAACACTGAAGCTTTCTTT
TRBV20-1	NA	TRBD2	TRBJ2-4	CSAADGLAGYGKNIQYF	TGCAGTGCTGCTGACGGACTAGCGGGATATGGCAAAAACATTCAGTACTTC
TRBV6-1	few	NA	TRBJ2-7	CASRMTVSYEQYF	TGTGCCAGCAGGATGACAGTCTCCTACGAGCAGTACTTC
TRBV7-8	medium-sized	NA	TRBJ2-7	CASSKRGESSYEQYF	TGTGCCAGCAGCAAACGTGGGGAAAGCTCCTACGAGCAGTACTTC
TRBV20-1	medium-sized	NA	TRBJ2-7	CSARAPFSYEQYF	TGCAGTGCTAGAGCCCCGTTCTCCTACGAGCAGTACTTC
TRBV5-1	NA	NA	TRBJ1-2	CASSLGDYGYTF	TGCGCCAGCAGCTTGGGGGACTATGGCTACACCTTC
TRBV9	NA	NA	TRBJ1-3	CASSSNSGNTIYF	TGTGCCAGCAGCTCCAACTCTGGAAACACCATATATTTT
TRBV6-1	many	TRBD1	TRBJ2-5	CASNWYPGGETQYF	TGTGCCAGCAATTGGTATCCAGGGGGAGAGACCCAGTACTTC
TRBV7-9	medium-sized	NA	TRBJ2-7	CASSLKQYEQYF	TGTGCCAGCAGCTTAAAACAGTACGAGCAGTACTTC
TRBV6-1	few	TRBD2	TRBJ2-2	CASILREGGTGELFF	TGTGCCAGCATCCTACGGGAGGGCGGGACCGGTGAGCTGTTTTTT
TRBV2	few	TRBD2	TRBJ2-3	CASRPSGLGLYTQYF	TGTGCCAGCAGACCTAGCGGGTTAGGATTATATACGCAGTATTTT
TRBV24-1	medium-sized	NA	TRBJ2-3	CATSSAGAPDLYTQYF	TGTGCCACCAGTAGTGCGGGGGCGCCTGATCTGTATACGCAGTATTTT
TRBV19	NA	TRBD1	TRBJ2-7	CASSKLDRGAYEQYF	TGTGCCAGTAGTAAACTGGACAGGGGGGCCTACGAGCAGTACTTC
TRBV5-1	NA	TRBD1	TRBJ1-1	CVSSLRPPGQGYTEALF	TGCGTCAGCAGCTTGAGACCTCCGGGACAGGGGTACACTGAAGCTCTCTTT
TRBV6-1	NA	NA	TRBJ2-1	CASSPQPGSPYNEQFF	TGTGCCAGCTCTCCACAACCAGGAAGCCCCTACAATGAGCAGTTCTTC
TRBV28	many	TRBD1	TRBJ1-5	CASSLSGQGYHQPQHF	TGTGCCAGCAGTTTATCCGGACAGGGGTATCATCAGCCCCAGCATTTT
TRBV4-2	few	TRBD2	TRBJ2-1	CASSQAPGLAIDNEQFF	TGTGCCAGCAGCCAAGCCCCGGGACTAGCAATCGACAATGAGCAGTTCTTC